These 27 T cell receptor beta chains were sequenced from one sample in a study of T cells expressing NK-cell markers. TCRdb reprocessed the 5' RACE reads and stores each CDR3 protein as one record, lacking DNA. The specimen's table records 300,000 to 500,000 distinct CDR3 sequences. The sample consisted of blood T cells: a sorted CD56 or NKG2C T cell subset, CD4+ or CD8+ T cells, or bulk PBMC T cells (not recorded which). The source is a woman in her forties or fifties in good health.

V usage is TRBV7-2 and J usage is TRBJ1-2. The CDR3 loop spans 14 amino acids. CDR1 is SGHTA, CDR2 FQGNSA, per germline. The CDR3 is CASSLPEANYGYTF.

Here the CDR3 reads CASSLDVGLSGTEAFF. V gene TRBV5-1 combines with J gene TRBJ1-1; the TCRdb call, TRBD1, lacks DNA for checking. The V gene's germline CDR1 is SGHRS and CDR2 YFSETQ. This CDR3 contains 16 residues.

CDR3 region: CASTGAQGLAGGADTQYF. This chain connects TRBV12-3 or TRBV12-4 to TRBJ2-3; TCRdb's D call of TRBD2 is untestable without DNA. This CDR3 contains 18 residues.

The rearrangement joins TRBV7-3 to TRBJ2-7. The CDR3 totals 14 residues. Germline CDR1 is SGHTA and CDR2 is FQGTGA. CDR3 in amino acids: CASSSADQLYEQYF. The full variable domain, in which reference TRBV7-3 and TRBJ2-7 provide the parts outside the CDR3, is GAGVSQTPSNKVTEKGKYVELRCDPISGHTALYWYRQSLGQGPEFLIYFQGTGAADDSGLPNDRFFAVRPEGSVSTLKIQRTERGDSAVYLCASSSADQLYEQYFGPGTRLTVT.

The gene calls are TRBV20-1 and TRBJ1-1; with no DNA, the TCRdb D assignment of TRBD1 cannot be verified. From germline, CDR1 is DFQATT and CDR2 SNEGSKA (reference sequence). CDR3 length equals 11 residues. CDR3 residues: CSAWGTYEAFF.

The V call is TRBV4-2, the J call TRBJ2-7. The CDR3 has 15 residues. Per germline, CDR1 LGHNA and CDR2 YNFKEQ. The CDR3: CASSQDKASGYEQYF.

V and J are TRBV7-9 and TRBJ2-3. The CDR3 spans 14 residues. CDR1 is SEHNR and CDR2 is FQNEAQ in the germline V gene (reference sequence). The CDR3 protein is CASSLQSHTDTQYF.

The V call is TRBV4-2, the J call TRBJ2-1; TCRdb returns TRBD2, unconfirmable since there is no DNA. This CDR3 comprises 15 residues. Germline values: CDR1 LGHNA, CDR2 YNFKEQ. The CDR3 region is CASSPGTSGSLEQFF.

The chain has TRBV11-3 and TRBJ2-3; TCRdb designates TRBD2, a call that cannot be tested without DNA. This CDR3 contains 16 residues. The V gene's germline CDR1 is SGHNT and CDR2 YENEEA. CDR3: CASSFGIAGLTDTQYF.

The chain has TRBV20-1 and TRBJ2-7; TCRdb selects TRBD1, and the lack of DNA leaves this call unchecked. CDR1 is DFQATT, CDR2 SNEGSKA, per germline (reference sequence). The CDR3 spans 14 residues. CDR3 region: CSARDLWAEYEQYF.

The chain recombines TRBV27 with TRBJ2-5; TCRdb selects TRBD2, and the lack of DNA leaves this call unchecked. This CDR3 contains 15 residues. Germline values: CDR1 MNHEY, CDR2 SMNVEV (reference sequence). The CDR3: CASGPGTSGMRTQYF.

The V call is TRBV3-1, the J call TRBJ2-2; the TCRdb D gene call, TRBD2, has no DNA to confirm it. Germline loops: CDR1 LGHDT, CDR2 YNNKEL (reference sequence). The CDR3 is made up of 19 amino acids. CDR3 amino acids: CASSQFRGVSGVNTGELFF.

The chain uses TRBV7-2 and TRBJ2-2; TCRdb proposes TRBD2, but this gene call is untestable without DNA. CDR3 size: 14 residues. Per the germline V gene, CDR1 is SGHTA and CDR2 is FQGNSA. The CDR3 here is CASSFRVGTGELFF.

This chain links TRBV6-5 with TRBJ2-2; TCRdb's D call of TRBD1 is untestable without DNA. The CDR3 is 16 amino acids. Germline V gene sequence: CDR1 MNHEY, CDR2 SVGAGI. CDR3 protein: CASSQYRAPYTGELFF.

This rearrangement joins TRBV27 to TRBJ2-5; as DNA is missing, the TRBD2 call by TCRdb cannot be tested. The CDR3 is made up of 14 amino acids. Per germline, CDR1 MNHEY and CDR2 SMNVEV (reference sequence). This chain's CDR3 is CASRPGLAKETQYF.

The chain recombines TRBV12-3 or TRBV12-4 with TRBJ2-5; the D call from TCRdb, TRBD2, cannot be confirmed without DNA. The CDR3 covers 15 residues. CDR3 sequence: CASSLVGRSEETQYF.

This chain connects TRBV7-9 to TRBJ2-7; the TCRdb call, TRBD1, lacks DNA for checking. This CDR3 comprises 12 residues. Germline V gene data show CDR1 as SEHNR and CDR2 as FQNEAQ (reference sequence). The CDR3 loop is CASSARDGEQYF. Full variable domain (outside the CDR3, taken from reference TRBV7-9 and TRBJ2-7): DTGVSQNPRHKITKRGQNVTFRCDPISEHNRLYWYRQTLGQGPEFLTYFQNEAQLEKSRLLSDRFSAERPKGSFSTLEIQRTEQGDSAMYLCASSARDGEQYFGPGTRLTVT.

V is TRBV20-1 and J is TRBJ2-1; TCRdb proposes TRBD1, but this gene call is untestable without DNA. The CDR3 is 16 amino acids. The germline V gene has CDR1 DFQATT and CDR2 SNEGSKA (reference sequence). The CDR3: CSARDPDGVPSGEQFF.

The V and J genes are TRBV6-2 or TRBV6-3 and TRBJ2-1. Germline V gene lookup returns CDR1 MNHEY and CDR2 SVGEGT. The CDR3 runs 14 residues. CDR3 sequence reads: CASSLLGSYNEQFF.

The CDR3 is CASSPGQGVFTDTQYF. The rearrangement links TRBV5-4 to TRBJ2-3; TCRdb proposes TRBD1, but this gene call is untestable without DNA. Per germline, CDR1 SGHNT and CDR2 YYREEE (reference sequence). The CDR3 contains 16 residues.

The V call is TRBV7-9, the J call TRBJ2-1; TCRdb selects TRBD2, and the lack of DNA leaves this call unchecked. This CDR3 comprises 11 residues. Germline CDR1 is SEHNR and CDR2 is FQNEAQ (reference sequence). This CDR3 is CASSLAGPWFF.

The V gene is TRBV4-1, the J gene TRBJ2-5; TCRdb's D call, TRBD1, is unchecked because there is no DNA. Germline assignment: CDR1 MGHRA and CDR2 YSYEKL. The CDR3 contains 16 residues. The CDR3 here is CASSRTTGTLQETQYF.

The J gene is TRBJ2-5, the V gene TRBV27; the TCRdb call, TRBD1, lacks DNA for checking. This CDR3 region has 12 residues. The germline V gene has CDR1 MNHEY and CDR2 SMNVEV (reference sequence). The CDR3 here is CASSFNRGSQYF.

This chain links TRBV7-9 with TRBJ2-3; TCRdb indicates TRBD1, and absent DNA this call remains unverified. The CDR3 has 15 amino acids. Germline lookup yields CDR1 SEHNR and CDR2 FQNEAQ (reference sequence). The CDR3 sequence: CASSLGGSGWDTQYF.

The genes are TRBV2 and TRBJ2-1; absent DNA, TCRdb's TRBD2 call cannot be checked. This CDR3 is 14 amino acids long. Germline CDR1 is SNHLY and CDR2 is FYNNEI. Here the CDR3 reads CASETSMSYNEQFF.

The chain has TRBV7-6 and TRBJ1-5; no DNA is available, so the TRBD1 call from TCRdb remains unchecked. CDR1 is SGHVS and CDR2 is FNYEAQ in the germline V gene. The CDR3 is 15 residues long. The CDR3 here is CASSLETGGNQPQHF.

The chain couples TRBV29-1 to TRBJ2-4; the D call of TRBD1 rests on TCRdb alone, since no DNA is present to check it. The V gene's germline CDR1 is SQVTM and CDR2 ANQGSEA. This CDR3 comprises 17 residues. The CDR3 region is CSVEDAGTGPPENIQYF. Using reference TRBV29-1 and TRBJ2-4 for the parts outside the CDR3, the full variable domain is SAVISQKPSRDICQRGTSLTIQCQVDSQVTMMFWYRQQPGQSLTLIATANQGSEATYESGFVIDKFPISRPNLTFSTLTVSNMSPEDSSIYLCSVEDAGTGPPENIQYFGAGTRLSVL.